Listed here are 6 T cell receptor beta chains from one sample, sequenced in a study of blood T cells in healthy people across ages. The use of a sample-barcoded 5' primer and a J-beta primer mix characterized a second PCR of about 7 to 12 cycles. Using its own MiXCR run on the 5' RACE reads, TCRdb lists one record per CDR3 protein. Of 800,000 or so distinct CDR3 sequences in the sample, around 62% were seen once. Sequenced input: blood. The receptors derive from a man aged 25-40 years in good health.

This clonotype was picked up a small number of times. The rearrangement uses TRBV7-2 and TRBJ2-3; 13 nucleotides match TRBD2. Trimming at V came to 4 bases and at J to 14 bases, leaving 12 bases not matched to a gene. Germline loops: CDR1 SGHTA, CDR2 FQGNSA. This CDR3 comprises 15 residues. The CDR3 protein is CASSWGTSGAVGAYF. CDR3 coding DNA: TGTGCCAGCAGCTGGGGGACTAGCGGGGCGGTTGGGGCGTATTTT. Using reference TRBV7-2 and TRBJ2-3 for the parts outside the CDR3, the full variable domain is GAGVSQSPSNKVTEKGKDVELRCDPISGHTALYWYRQSLGQGLEFLIYFQGNSAPDKSGLPSDRFSAERTGGSVSTLTIQRTQQEDSAVYLCASSWGTSGAVGAYFGPGTRLTVL.

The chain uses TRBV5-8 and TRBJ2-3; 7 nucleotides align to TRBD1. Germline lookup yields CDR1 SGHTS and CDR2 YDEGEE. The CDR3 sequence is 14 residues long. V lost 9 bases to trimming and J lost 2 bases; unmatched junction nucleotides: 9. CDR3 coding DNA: TGTGCCAACAGATGGGACAGCCACACAGATACGCAGTATTTT. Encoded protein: CANRWDSHTDTQYF.

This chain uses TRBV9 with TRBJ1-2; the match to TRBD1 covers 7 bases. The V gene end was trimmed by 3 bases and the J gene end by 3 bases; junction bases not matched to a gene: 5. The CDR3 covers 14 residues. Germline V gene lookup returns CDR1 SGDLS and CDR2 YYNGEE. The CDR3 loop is CASSAGGTDYGYTF. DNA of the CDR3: TGTGCCAGCAGCGCCGGGGGGACAGACTATGGCTACACCTTC.

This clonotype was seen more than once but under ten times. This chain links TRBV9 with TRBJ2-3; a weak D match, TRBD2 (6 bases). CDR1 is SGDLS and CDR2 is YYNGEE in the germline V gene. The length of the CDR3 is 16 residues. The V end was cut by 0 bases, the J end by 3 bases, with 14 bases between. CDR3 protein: CASSVGPAGITDTQYF. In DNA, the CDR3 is TGTGCCAGCAGCGTAGGGCCAGCGGGCATAACAGATACGCAGTATTTT.

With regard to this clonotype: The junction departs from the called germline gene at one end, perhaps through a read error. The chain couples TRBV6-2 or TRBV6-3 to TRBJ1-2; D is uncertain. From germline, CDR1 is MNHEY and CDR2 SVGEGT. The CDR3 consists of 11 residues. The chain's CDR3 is CASSISYDYTF. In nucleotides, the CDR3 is TGTGCCAGCAGTATCAGCTATGACTACACCTTC.

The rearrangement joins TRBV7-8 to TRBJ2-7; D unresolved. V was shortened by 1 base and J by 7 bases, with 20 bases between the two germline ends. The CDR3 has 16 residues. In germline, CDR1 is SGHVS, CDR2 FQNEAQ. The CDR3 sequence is CASSLVFALPIREQYF. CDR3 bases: TGTGCCAGCAGCTTAGTTTTCGCCCTCCCGATTCGGGAGCAGTACTTC.